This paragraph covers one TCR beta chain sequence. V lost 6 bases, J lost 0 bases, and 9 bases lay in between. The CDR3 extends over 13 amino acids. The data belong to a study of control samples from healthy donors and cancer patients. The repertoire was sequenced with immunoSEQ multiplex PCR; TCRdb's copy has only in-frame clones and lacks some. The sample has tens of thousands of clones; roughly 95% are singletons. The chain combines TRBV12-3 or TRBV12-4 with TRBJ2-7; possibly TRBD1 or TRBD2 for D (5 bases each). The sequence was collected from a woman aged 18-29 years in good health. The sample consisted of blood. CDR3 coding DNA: TGTGCCAGCAGAACCGGGACCTCCTACGAGCAGTACTTC. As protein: CASRTGTSYEQYF.